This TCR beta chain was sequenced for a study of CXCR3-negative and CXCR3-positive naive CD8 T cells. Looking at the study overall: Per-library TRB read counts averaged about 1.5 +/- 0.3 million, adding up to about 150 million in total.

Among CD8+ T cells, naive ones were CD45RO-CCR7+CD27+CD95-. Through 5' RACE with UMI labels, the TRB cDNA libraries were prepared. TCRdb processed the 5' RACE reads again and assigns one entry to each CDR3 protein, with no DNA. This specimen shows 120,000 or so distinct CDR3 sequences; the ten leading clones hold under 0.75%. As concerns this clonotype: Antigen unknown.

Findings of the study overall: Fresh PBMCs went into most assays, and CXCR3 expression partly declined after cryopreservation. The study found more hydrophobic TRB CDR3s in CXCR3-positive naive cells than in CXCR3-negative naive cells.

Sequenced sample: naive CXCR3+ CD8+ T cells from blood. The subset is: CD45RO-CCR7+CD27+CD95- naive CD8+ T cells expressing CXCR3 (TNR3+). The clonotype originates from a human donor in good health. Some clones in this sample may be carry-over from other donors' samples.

The CDR3 here is CASSLDGSGNTIYF. This rearrangement joins TRBV7-2 to TRBJ1-3. Germline V CDR1 and CDR2: SGHTA, FQGNSA. The CDR3 is 14 amino acids.